Listed here are 26 T cell receptor beta chains from one sample, sequenced in a study of blood T cells in healthy people across ages. Next came a second PCR, run for about 6 to 11 cycles, which used a sample-barcoded 5' primer along with a J-beta primer mix. Using its own MiXCR run on the 5' RACE reads, TCRdb lists one record per CDR3 protein. The profile shows 790,000 or so distinct CDR3 sequences, about half of them singletons. The sequenced sample was blood. These receptors were collected from a man at least 80 years old in good health.

This clonotype was observed once. This may be a read error, as it is one base from a much larger clone. The gene calls are TRBV30 and TRBJ2-1, with 9 bases that match TRBD2. Germline V gene data show CDR1 as GTSNPN and CDR2 as SVGIG (reference sequence). This CDR3 spans 14 amino acids. Trimming took 7 bases from V and 4 from J; bases not matched to a gene: 8. CDR3 sequence reads: CALDHTSGYNEQFF. Written as DNA, the CDR3 is TGTGCCTTGGACCATACTAGCGGGTACAATGAGCAGTTCTTC.

The chain employs TRBV4-3 and TRBJ2-2; D unclear. Germline CDR1 LGHNA, CDR2 YSLEER. With 1 base removed from V and 5 bases from J, the gap between germline ends came to 8 bases. This CDR3 has 14 residues. CDR3 protein: CASSQVWFTGELFF. The CDR3 nucleotides are TGCGCCAGCAGCCAAGTGTGGTTTACCGGGGAGCTGTTTTTT.

This sequence joins TRBV7-2 and TRBJ2-5; D perhaps matches TRBD2 (6 bases). Germline values: CDR1 SGHTA, CDR2 FQGNSA. The CDR3 covers 14 residues. V was trimmed by 5 bases and J by 3 bases, leaving 13 bases between them. The CDR3 spells CASSADWGEETQYF. The CDR3 nucleotides read TGTGCCAGCAGCGCGGACTGGGGGGAAGAGACCCAGTACTTC.

The rearrangement links TRBV25-1 to TRBJ1-1; D uncertain. V was pared by 7 bases and J by 0 bases, with 12 bases between. Looked up from germline, CDR1 is MGHDK and CDR2 is SYGVNS. There are 14 residues in the CDR3. The CDR3 nucleotides are TGTGCCAGCACCCGTCCCGGGATGAACACTGAAGCTTTCTTT. Translating gives CASTRPGMNTEAFF.

Of note for this clonotype: Sequence at one end of the junction differs from germline and may be a read error. The chain is built from TRBV4-2 and TRBJ2-3; TRBD2 matches at 13 bases. CDR1 and CDR2 (germline): LGHNA, YNFKEQ. The CDR3 length is 18 residues. The CDR3 here is CAGSQTRLAGGGTDTQYF. The CDR3, as DNA: TGTGCCGGCAGCCAGACCAGACTAGCGGGAGGAGGCACAGATACGCAGTATTTT.

This rearrangement joins TRBV7-8 to TRBJ2-7, with D possibly matching TRBD2 (5 bases). V lost 1 base and J lost 0, with 22 bases in between. The V gene's germline CDR1 is SGHVS and CDR2 FQNEAQ. The CDR3 covers 19 residues. This chain's CDR3 is CASSLDSNSVMSISYEQYF. CDR3 nucleotides: TGTGCCAGCAGCTTAGATAGTAATAGCGTAATGAGTATCTCCTACGAGCAGTACTTC.

CDR3: CASSELGQGLATDTQYF. The CDR3 bases are TGTGCCAGCAGTGAATTGGGACAGGGACTAGCCACAGATACGCAGTATTTT. The rearrangement links TRBV25-1 to TRBJ2-3; tentatively, D is TRBD1 or TRBD2 (9 bases each). Deletions cut 1 base from V and 2 bases from J, with 16 bases between. The CDR3 totals 17 residues. Germline CDR1 reads MGHDK; CDR2 reads SYGVNS.

The chain combines TRBV12-3 or TRBV12-4 with TRBJ1-1; weak D call: TRBD1 (6 bases). This CDR3 comprises 15 residues. V shed 6 bases and J shed 1 base, with 15 bases lying between them. The CDR3 DNA follows: TGTGCCAGCAGACCCGATTGGACAGAGAACACTGAAGCTTTCTTT. Amino acids: CASRPDWTENTEAFF.

This clonotype was seen a handful of times. Written as DNA, the CDR3 is TGCGCCAGCAGCCGAGAGGGCCTAAATTCACCCCTCCACTTT. Translating it yields CASSREGLNSPLHF. V and J are TRBV5-1 and TRBJ1-6; D not certain. The V gene's germline CDR1 is SGHRS and CDR2 YFSETQ. Trimming pared 4 bases from V and 7 bases from J, leaving 12 bases between. This CDR3 spans 14 amino acids.

This clonotype was seen only a few times. The gene calls are TRBV9 and TRBJ2-1, with TRBD1 matching 9 bases. CDR1 is SGDLS, CDR2 YYNGEE, per germline. This CDR3 is 15 amino acids long. Germline trimming cut 0 bases from V and 7 bases from J; bases unmatched to any gene: 5. The CDR3 bases are TGTGCCAGCAGCGTAGAAGGGGACAGGGTAAATGAGCAGTTCTTC. Its translation: CASSVEGDRVNEQFF.

The chain is built from TRBV29-1 and TRBJ2-7; no clear D. The J call could be wrong; TRBJ2-5 is a better fit for the DNA end. The CDR3 has 12 residues. Germline CDR1 SQVTM, CDR2 ANQGSEA. In DNA, the CDR3 is TGCAGCGGCAGCCGGGCTGAGGAGACCCAGTACTTC. Encoded protein: CSGSRAEETQYF.

V and J are TRBV6-2 or TRBV6-3 and TRBJ1-2; 8 bases are shared with TRBD1. After removal of 5 bases from V and 4 bases from J, the junction contained 0 bases not matched to a gene. Germline V lookup: CDR1 MNHEY, CDR2 SVGEGT. CDR3 length: 12 amino acids. The CDR3 nucleotides are TGTGCCAGCAGTACAGGGGGCTATGGCTACACCTTC. Translation: CASSTGGYGYTF.

This clonotype was seen more than once but under ten times. Germline and junction disagree at one end, which may indicate a read error. The gene calls are TRBV12-3 or TRBV12-4 and TRBJ1-2; perhaps TRBD1 as D (6 bases). CDR3 length: 15 amino acids. CDR3 protein: CASSLGQWGYYGYTF. The CDR3 DNA sequence: TGTGCTAGCAGTTTAGGACAGTGGGGGTACTATGGCTACACCTTC.

V gene TRBV6-5 combines with J gene TRBJ1-2; 11 bases map to TRBD1. This CDR3 has 16 amino acids. Germline V gene lookup returns CDR1 MNHEY and CDR2 SVGAGI. V shed 2 bases and J 8 bases; nucleotides not matched to a gene: 10. CDR3 in amino acids: CASSYGGTGGNWGYTF. The CDR3 DNA reads as TGTGCCAGCAGTTACGGCGGGACAGGGGGAAATTGGGGCTACACCTTC.

This clonotype was observed a few times. The J gene is TRBJ2-1, the V gene TRBV5-1; TRBD1 matches at 12 bases. This CDR3 is 17 amino acids long. Germline V lookup: CDR1 SGHRS, CDR2 YFSETQ. The V segment lost 0 bases and the J segment 7 bases; nucleotides outside the gene matches: 8. CDR3 in DNA: TGCGCCAGCAGCTTGGGCCGTTGGGGACAGGGGGCTAATGAGCAGTTCTTC. Protein: CASSLGRWGQGANEQFF.

This clonotype has a single count. J is TRBJ2-4 and V is TRBV3-1; no definite D call. The germline V gene encodes CDR1 LGHDT and CDR2 YNNKEL (reference sequence). This CDR3 is 14 amino acids long. V shed 2 bases and J shed 0 bases, with 5 bases lying between them. The DNA for the CDR3 is TGTGCCAGCAGCCAAACGGTAGCCAAAAACATTCAGTACTTC. It encodes CASSQTVAKNIQYF.

The chain employs TRBV6-1 and TRBJ1-4, with TRBD1 as a possible D gene (5 bases). Germline V gives CDR1 MNHNS, CDR2 SASEGT. Trimming removed 7 bases at V and 4 bases at J, with 16 bases between. CDR3 size: 15 residues. CDR3 sequence reads: CASIRSGTGNEKLFF. The DNA of the CDR3 is TGTGCCAGCATCAGATCAGGGACTGGTAATGAAAAACTGTTTTTT.

The rearrangement links TRBV12-3 or TRBV12-4 to TRBJ1-2, with TRBD1 identical over 7 bases. The CDR3 is made up of 17 amino acids. V dropped 6 bases and J dropped 0; count of bases not matched to a gene: 13. The CDR3 sequence: CASSRQGRGSANYGYTF. The DNA of the CDR3 is TGTGCCAGCAGCCGCCAGGGCAGGGGGTCCGCTAACTATGGCTACACCTTC.

The chain uses TRBV7-9 and TRBJ2-4; 7 positions match TRBD2. Germline CDR1 reads SEHNR; CDR2 reads FQNEAQ (reference sequence). The length of the CDR3 is 15 residues. Trimming removed 1 base from V and 4 bases from J; junction bases left unmatched: 4. CDR3 DNA: TGTGCCAGCAGCTTAGGGCCTAGCGGAAAAAACATTCAGTACTTC. Encoded protein: CASSLGPSGKNIQYF.

This chain connects TRBV5-5 to TRBJ1-2, with D possibly matching TRBD1 (6 bases). Germline loops: CDR1 SGHKS, CDR2 YYEKEE (reference sequence). This CDR3 region has 16 residues. Trimming took 3 bases from V and 2 from J, leaving 17 bases between them. CDR3 sequence: CASSWGRGMYNYGYTF. The DNA for the CDR3 is TGTGCCAGCAGCTGGGGCAGGGGAATGTACAACTATGGCTACACCTTC.

The chain has TRBV6-1 and TRBJ2-3; 8 bases are a match to TRBD1. With V trimmed by 7 bases and J by 5 bases, 8 bases remained unmatched. The CDR3 totals 14 residues. Germline CDR1 and CDR2: MNHNS and SASEGT. This CDR3 is CASKYTGGIDTQYF. The CDR3 nucleotides are TGTGCCAGCAAGTACACAGGGGGTATAGATACGCAGTATTTT.

The sample holds a few counts of this clonotype. V gene TRBV27 combines with J gene TRBJ2-3, with D unresolved. Germline CDR1 MNHEY, CDR2 SMNVEV (reference sequence). V lost 5 bases to trimming and J lost 0 bases, with 6 bases between them. This CDR3 is 13 amino acids long. The CDR3 reads CASSEISTDTQYF. In DNA, the CDR3 is TGTGCCAGCAGTGAGATTAGCACAGATACGCAGTATTTT.

This clonotype was picked up a small number of times. This rearrangement joins TRBV27 to TRBJ2-5; 7 bases map to TRBD2. There are 15 residues in the CDR3. Germline V gene data show CDR1 as MNHEY and CDR2 as SMNVEV (reference sequence). The V and J ends lost 7 bases and 11 bases, in that order; junction bases with no gene match: 19. The CDR3: CASTLGYGEGNEQYF. CDR3 bases: TGTGCCAGCACTCTCGGATATGGGGAGGGGAATGAGCAGTACTTC.

The chain links TRBV20-1 to TRBJ1-1; D is perhaps TRBD1 (6 bases). V lost 6 bases to trimming and J lost 2 bases, with 19 bases between them. The CDR3 has 15 residues. Germline lookup yields CDR1 DFQATT and CDR2 SNEGSKA (reference sequence). DNA of the CDR3: TGCAGTGCCGAGTGGGGGGGCAATTTTAACACTGAAGCTTTCTTT. Protein sequence: CSAEWGGNFNTEAFF.

The J gene is TRBJ2-3, the V gene TRBV28; no firm D call. Trimming took off 6 bases at V and 1 base at J, with 8 bases between the two ends. The CDR3 loop spans 13 amino acids. Germline lookup yields CDR1 MDHEN and CDR2 SYDVKM. CDR3 in DNA: TGTGCCAGCAGCCCTTTTGGCACAGATACGCAGTATTTT. Translation gives CASSPFGTDTQYF.

This clonotype was counted many times. V and J are TRBV20-1 and TRBJ1-3; D is uncertain. In germline, CDR1 is DFQATT, CDR2 SNEGSKA (reference sequence). CDR3 length: 14 amino acids. Trimming took 3 bases from V and 0 from J, leaving 9 bases between them. CDR3 amino acids: CSARGPSSGNTIYF. CDR3 nucleotides: TGCAGTGCTAGGGGCCCCAGCTCTGGAAACACCATATATTTT.